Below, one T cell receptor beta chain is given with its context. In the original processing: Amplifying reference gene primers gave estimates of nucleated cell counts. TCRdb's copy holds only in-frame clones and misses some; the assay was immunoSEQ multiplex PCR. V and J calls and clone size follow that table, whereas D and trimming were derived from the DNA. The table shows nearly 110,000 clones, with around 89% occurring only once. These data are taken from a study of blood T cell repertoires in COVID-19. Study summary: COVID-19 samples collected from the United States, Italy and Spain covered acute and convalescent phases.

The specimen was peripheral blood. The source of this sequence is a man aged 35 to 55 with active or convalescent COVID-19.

The CDR3 reads CASSFRMNTEAFF. The CDR3 coding sequence is TGCGCCAGCAGCTTCCGTATGAACACTGAAGCTTTCTTT. The V gene is TRBV5-1, the J gene TRBJ1-1; D gene unclear. The germline CDR1 and CDR2 sequences are SGHRS and YFSETQ. There are 13 residues in the CDR3. The germline V and J ends were trimmed by 2 bases and 0 bases, with 5 bases remaining between them.